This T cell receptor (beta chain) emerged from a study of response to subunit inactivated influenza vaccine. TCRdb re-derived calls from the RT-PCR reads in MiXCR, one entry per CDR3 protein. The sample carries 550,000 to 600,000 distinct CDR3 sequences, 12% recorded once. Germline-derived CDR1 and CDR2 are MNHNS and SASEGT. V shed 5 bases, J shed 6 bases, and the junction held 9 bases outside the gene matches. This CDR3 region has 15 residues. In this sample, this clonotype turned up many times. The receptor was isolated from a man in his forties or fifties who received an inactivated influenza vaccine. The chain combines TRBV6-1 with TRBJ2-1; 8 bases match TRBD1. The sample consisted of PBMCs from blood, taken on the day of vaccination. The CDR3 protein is CASSRSNRGVNEQFF. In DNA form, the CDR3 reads TGTGCCAGCAGTCGAAGTAACAGGGGGGTCAATGAGCAGTTCTTC.